A selection of T cell receptor beta chains follows, all from one sample in a study of T-cell reconstitution after alpha-beta-depleted transplantation in children. From the PCR reads, TCRdb called clonotypes with MiXCR, one entry per CDR3 protein. There are approximately 500,000 distinct CDR3 sequences in the sample; roughly 10% occur only once, and about 2.1% lies in the top ten. The specimen was PBMCs, collected before TCRalphabeta/CD19-depleted stem cell transplant. The origin of the receptors is a child aged 2-15 years with inherited bone marrow failure, due to receive a stem cell transplant. Each CDR3 is given without its conserved first and last residue. The order of the fields is V gene, J gene, CDR3 protein.

>TRBV27|TRBJ2-5
ASSFGQGGLETQY
>TRBV12-3/TRBV12-4|TRBJ2-3
ASRTSGRTDTQY
>TRBV20-1|TRBJ2-7
SARRTGGPYEQY
>TRBV7-2|TRBJ2-6
ASSKGGSGANVLT
>TRBV12-5|TRBJ1-2
ASGQAGNLGGYT
>TRBV6-5|TRBJ1-5
ASSSSQPPGTDSNQPQH
>TRBV6-5|TRBJ1-6
ASSRTGRSYNSPLH
>TRBV28|TRBJ1-1
ASTLGGWFTEAF
>TRBV6-2/TRBV6-3|TRBJ2-1
ASRPSGLTYNEQF
>TRBV12-3/TRBV12-4|TRBJ1-1
ASSFSLGPNKAEAF
>TRBV4-1|TRBJ1-5
ASSQDGGWGQPQH
>TRBV7-2|TRBJ2-7
ASSRRALSYEQY
>TRBV10-3|TRBJ2-5
AIGEAGSLQETQY
>TRBV12-3/TRBV12-4|TRBJ2-1
ASSFPGQAAYNEQF
>TRBV9|TRBJ2-2
ASSVQRTGELF
>TRBV7-9|TRBJ2-7
ASSFSGDWGYEQY
>TRBV28|TRBJ2-3
ASSLHLREGLEISDTQY
>TRBV12-3/TRBV12-4|TRBJ1-1
ASSLQGARVLTEAF
>TRBV7-2|TRBJ2-3
ASSLPAAGGFYFDEDTQY
>TRBV20-1|TRBJ1-1
SVLRFMNTEAF
>TRBV4-3|TRBJ2-1
ASSQERGSSYNEQF
>TRBV7-2|TRBJ2-2
ASSLGPKLAPNTGELF
>TRBV28|TRBJ2-7
ASSPPGEDYEQY